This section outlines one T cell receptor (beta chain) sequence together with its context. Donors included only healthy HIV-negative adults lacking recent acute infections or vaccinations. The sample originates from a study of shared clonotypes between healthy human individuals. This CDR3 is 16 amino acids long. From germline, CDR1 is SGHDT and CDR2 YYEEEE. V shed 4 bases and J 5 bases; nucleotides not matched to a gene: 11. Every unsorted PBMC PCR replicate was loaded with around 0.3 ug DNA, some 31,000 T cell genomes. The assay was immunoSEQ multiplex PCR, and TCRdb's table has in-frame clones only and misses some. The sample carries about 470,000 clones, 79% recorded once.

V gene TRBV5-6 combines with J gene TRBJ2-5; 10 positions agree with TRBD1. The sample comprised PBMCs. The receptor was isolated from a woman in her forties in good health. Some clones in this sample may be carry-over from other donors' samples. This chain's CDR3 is CASSINPGQGYETQYF. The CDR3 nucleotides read TGTGCCAGCAGCATTAATCCGGGACAGGGGTATGAGACCCAGTACTTC.